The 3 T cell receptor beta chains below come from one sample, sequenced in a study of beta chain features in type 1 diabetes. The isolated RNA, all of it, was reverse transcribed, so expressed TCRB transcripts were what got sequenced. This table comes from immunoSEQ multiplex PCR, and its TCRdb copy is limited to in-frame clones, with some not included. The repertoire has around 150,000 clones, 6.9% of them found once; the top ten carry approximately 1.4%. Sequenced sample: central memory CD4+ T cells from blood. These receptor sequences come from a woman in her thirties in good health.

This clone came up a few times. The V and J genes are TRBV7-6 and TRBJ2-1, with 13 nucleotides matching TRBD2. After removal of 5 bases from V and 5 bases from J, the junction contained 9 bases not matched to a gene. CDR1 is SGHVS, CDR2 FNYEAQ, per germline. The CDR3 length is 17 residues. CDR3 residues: CASSLFHTSGRDNEQFF. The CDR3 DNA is TGTGCCAGCAGCCTATTCCATACTAGCGGGAGGGACAATGAGCAGTTCTTC.

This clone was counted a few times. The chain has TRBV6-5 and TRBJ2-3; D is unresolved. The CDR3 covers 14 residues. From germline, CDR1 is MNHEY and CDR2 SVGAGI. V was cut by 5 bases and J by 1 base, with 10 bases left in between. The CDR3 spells CASSLMRRTDTQYF. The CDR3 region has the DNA TGTGCCAGCAGTCTTATGCGGCGCACAGATACGCAGTATTTT.

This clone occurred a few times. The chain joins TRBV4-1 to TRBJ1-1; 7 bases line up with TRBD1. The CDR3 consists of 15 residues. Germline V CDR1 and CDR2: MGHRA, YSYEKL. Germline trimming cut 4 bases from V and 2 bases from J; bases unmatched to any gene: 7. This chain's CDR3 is CASSRQGGLNTEAFF. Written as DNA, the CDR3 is TGCGCCAGCAGCCGACAAGGGGGCCTAAACACTGAAGCTTTCTTT.